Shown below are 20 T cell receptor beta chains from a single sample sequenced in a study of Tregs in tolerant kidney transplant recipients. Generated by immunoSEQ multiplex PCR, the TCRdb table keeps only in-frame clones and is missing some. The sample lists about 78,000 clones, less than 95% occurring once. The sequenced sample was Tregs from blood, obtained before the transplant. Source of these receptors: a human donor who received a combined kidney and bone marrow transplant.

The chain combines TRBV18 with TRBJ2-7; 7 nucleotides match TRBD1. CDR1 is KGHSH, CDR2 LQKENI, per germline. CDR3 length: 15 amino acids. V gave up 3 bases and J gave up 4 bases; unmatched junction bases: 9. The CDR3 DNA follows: TGTGCCAGCTCACCCCGTACAGGGGCGGATTACGAGCAGTACTTC. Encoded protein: CASSPRTGADYEQYF.

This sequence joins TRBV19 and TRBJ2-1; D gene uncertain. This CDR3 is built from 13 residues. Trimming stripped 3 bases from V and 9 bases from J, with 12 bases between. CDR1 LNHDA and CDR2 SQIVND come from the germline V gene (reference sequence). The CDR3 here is CASSIVVWGEQFF. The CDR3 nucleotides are TGTGCCAGTAGTATTGTCGTTTGGGGTGAGCAGTTCTTC. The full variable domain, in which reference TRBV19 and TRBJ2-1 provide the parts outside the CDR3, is DGGITQSPKYLFRKEGQNVTLSCEQNLNHDAMYWYRQDPGQGLRLIYYSQIVNDFQKGDIAEGYSVSREKKESFPLTVTSAQKNPTAFYLCASSIVVWGEQFFGPGTRLTVL.

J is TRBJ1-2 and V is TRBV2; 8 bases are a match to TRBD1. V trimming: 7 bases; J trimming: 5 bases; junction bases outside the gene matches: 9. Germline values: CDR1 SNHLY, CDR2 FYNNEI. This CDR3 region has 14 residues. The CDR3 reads CASILGQDRYGYTF. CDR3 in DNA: TGTGCCAGCATCCTGGGACAGGATCGGTATGGCTACACCTTC.

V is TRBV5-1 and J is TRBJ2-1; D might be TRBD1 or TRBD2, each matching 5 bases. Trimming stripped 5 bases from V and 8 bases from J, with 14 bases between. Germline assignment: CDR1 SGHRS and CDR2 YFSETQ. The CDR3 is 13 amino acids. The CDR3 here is CASRAGSGYEQFF. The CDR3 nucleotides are TGCGCCAGCAGGGCAGGGAGTGGCTATGAGCAGTTCTTC.

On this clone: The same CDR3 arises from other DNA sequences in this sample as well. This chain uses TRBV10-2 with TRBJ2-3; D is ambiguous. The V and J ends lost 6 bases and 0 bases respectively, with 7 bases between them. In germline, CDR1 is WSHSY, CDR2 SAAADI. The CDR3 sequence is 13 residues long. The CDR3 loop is CASRLTSTDTQYF. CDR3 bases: TGCGCCAGCAGACTCACTAGCACAGATACGCAGTATTTT.

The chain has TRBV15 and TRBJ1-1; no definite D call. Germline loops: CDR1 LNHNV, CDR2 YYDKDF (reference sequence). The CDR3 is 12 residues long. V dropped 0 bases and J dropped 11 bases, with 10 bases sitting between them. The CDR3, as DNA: TGTGCCACCAGCAGAGATAGGGCAGAGGCTTTCTTT. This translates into CATSRDRAEAFF.

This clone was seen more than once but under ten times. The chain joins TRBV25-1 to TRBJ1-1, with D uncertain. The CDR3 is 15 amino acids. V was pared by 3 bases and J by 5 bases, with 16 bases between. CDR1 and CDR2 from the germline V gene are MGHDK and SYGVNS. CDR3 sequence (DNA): TGTGCCAGCAGTGAGTTCAAGGGAGATTGGACTGAAGCTTTCTTT. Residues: CASSEFKGDWTEAFF.

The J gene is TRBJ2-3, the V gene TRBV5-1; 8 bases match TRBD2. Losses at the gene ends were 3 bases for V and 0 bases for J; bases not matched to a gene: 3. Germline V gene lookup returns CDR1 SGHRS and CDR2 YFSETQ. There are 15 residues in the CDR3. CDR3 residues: CASSSTSASTDTQYF. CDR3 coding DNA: TGCGCCAGCAGCTCGACTAGCGCGAGCACAGATACGCAGTATTTT.

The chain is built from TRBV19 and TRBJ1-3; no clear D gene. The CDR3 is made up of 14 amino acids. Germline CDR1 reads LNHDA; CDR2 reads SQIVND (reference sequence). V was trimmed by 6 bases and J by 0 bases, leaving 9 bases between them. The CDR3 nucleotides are TGTGCCAGTAGATCGCAGAGCTCTGGAAACACCATATATTTT. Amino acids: CASRSQSSGNTIYF.

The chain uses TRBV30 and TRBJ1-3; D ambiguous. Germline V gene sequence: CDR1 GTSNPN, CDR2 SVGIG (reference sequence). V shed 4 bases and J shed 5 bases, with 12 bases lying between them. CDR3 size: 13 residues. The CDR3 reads CAWKPGGRNTIYF. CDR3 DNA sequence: TGTGCCTGGAAGCCCGGCGGACGAAACACCATATATTTT.

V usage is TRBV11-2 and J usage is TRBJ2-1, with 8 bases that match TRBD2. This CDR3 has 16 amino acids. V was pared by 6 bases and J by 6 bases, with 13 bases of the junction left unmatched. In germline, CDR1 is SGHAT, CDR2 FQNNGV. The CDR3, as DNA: TGTGCCAGCAGTACACAAAGCGGGAGTTTTAGCAATGAGCAGTTCTTC. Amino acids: CASSTQSGSFSNEQFF.

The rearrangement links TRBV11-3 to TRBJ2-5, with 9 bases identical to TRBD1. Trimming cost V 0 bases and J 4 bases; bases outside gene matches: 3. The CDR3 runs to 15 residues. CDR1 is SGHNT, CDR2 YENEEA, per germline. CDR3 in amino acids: CASSLDGTGRETQYF. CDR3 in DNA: TGTGCCAGCAGCTTAGACGGGACAGGGCGAGAGACCCAGTACTTC.

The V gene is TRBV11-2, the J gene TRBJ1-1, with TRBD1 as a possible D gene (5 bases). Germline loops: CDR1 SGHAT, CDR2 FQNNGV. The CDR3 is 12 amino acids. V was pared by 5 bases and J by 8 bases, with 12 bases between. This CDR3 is CASSIRASEAFF. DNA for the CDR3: TGTGCCAGCAGCATCAGGGCTTCCGAAGCTTTCTTT.

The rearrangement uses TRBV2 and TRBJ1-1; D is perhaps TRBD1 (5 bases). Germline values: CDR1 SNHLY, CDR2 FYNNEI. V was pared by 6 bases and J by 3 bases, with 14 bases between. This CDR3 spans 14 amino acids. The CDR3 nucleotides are TGTGCCAGCAGGGGGGTGGCAGGCTACACTGAAGCTTTCTTT. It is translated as CASRGVAGYTEAFF.

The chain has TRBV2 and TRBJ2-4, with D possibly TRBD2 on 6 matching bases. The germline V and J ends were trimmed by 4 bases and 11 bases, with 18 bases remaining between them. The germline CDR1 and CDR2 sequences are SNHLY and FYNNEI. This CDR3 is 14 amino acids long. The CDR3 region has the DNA TGTGCCAGCAGTGTCGGCGGGATGAACCGGCTTCAGTACTTC. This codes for CASSVGGMNRLQYF.

CDR3 sequence (DNA): TGTGCCAGCAGCATCCAGGGAGGCTACGAGCAGTACTTC. Encoded protein: CASSIQGGYEQYF. The chain combines TRBV6-1 with TRBJ2-7; D perhaps matches TRBD2 (6 bases). The V end lost 6 bases, the J end lost 3 bases, and 12 bases lay between the germline ends. Germline-derived CDR1 and CDR2 are MNHNS and SASEGT. The CDR3 consists of 13 residues.

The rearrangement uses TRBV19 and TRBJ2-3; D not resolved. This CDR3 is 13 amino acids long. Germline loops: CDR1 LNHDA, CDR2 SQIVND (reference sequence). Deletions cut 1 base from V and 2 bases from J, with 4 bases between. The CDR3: CASSIVITDTQYF. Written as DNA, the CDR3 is TGTGCCAGTAGTATAGTTATCACAGATACGCAGTATTTT.

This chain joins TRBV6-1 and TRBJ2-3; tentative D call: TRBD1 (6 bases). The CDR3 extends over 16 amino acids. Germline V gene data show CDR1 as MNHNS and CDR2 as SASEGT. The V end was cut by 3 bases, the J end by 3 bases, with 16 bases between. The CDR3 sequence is CASSDGQLVATDTQYF. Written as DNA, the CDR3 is TGTGCCAGCAGTGACGGACAGTTGGTAGCAACAGATACGCAGTATTTT.

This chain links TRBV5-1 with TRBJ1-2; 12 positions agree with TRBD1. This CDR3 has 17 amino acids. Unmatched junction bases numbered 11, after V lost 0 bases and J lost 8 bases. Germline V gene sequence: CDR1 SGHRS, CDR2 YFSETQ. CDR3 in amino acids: CASSLEGQGAQIGGYTF. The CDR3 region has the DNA TGCGCCAGCAGCTTGGAGGGACAGGGGGCCCAAATTGGAGGCTACACCTTC.

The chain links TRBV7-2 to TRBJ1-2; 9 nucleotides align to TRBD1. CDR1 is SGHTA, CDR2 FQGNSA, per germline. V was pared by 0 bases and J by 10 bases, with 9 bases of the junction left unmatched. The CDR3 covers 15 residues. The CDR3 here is CASSLAQGTGHDYTF. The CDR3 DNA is TGTGCCAGCAGCTTAGCGCAGGGGACAGGGCATGACTACACCTTC. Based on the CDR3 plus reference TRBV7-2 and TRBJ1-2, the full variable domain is GAGVSQSPSNKVTEKGKDVELRCDPISGHTALYWYRQSLGQGLEFLIYFQGNSAPDKSGLPSDRFSAERTGGSVSTLTIQRTQQEDSAVYLCASSLAQGTGHDYTFGSGTRLTVV.